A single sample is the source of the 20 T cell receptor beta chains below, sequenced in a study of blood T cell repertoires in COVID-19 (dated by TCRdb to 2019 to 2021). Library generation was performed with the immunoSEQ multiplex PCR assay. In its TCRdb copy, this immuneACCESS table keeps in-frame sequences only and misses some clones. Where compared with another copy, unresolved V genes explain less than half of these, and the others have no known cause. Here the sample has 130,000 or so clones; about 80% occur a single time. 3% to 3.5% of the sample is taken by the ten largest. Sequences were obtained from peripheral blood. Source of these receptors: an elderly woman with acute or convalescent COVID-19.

The CDR3 DNA sequence: TGTGCCAGCAGTTTAGTACAGGGCACTGAAGCTTTCTTT. Encoded protein: CASSLVQGTEAFF. The J gene is TRBJ1-1, the V gene TRBV12-3 or TRBV12-4; D might be TRBD1 (6 bases). With 1 base removed from V and 4 bases from J, the gap between germline ends came to 7 bases. CDR3 length equals 13 residues.

CDR3 sequence (DNA): TGTGCCAGCCATGGACAGGGAAGAGCGAACACCGGGGAGCTGTTTTTT. This sequence encodes CASHGQGRANTGELFF. The V and J genes are TRBV11-1 and TRBJ2-2; 8 positions agree with TRBD1. The germline CDR1 and CDR2 sequences are SGHAT and FQDESV (reference sequence). This CDR3 contains 16 residues. The V and J ends lost 8 bases and 0 bases, in that order; junction bases with no gene match: 8.

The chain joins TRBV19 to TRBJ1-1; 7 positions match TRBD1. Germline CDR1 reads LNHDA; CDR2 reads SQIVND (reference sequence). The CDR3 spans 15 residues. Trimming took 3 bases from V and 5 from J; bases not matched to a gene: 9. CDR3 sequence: CASSMRGGAGTEAFF. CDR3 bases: TGTGCCAGTAGTATGAGAGGGGGCGCGGGAACTGAAGCTTTCTTT.

CDR3 amino acids: CASSLTSGGDAETQYF. CDR3 coding DNA: TGCGCCAGCAGCCTCACTAGCGGGGGTGACGCGGAGACCCAGTACTTC. The rearrangement links TRBV4-1 to TRBJ2-5; 11 nucleotides agree with TRBD2. Germline assignment: CDR1 MGHRA and CDR2 YSYEKL. The CDR3 length is 16 residues. The V gene end was trimmed by 4 bases and the J gene end by 5 bases; junction bases not matched to a gene: 9.

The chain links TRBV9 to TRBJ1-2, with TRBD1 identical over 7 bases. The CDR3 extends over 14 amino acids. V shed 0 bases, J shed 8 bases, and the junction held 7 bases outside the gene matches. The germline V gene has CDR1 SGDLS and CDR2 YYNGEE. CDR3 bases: TGTGCCAGCAGCGTAGGACAGGGAGGTTACGGCTACACCTTC. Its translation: CASSVGQGGYGYTF. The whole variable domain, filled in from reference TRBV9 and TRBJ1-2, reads DSGVTQTPKHLITATGQRVTLRCSPRSGDLSVYWYQQSLDQGLQFLIQYYNGEERAKGNILERFSAQQFPDLHSELNLSSLELGDSALYFCASSVGQGGYGYTFGSGTRLTVV.

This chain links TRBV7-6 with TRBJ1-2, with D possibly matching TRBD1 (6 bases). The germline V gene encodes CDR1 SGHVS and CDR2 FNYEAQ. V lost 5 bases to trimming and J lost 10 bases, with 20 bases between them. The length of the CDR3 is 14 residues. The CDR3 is CASSEDRNSNFYTF. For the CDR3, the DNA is TGTGCCAGCAGCGAAGACAGGAACTCTAACTTCTACACCTTC.

DNA of the CDR3: TGTGCCAGCAGTGAAGCGGCCGTCCAGACTAACTATGGCTACACCTTC. Translation gives CASSEAAVQTNYGYTF. The chain links TRBV2 to TRBJ1-2; D gene unclear. The CDR3 has 16 residues. With 0 bases removed from V and 0 bases from J, the gap between germline ends came to 11 bases. CDR1 and CDR2 from the germline V gene are SNHLY and FYNNEI.

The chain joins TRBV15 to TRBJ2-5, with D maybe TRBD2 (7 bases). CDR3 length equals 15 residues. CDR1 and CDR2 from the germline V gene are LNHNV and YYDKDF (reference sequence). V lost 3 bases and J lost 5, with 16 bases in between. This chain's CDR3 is CATSSGGGIRETQYF. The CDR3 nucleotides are TGTGCCACCAGCAGTGGGGGGGGCATTAGGGAGACCCAGTACTTC. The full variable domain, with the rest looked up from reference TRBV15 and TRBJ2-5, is DAMVIQNPRYQVTQFGKPVTLSCSQTLNHNVMYWYQQKSSQAPKLLFHYYDKDFNNEADTPDNFQSRRPNTSFCFLDIRSPGLGDTAMYLCATSSGGGIRETQYFGPGTRLLVL.

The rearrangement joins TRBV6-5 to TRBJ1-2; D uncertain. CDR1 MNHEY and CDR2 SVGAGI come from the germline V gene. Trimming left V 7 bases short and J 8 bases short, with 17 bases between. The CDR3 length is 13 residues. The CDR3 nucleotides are TGTGCCAGCAAACAACTTGACCTCGGGGGCTACACCTTC. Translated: CASKQLDLGGYTF.

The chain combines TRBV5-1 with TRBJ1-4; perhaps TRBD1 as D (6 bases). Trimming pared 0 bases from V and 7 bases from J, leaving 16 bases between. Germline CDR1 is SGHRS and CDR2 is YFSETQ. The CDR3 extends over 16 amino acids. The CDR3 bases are TGCGCCAGCAGCTTGGCCGGGGGGGCGCGGGGTGAAAAACTGTTTTTT. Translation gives CASSLAGGARGEKLFF. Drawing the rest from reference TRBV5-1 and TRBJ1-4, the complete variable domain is KAGVTQTPRYLIKTRGQQVTLSCSPISGHRSVSWYQQTPGQGLQFLFEYFSETQRNKGNFPGRFSGRQFSNSRSEMNVSTLELGDSALYLCASSLAGGARGEKLFFGSGTQLSVL.

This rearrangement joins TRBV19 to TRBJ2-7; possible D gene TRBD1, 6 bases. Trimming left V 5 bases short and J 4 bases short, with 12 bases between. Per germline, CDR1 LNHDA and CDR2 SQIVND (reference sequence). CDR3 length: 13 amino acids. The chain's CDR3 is CASSFNQGYEQYF. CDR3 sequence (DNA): TGTGCCAGTAGTTTCAACCAGGGGTACGAGCAGTACTTC. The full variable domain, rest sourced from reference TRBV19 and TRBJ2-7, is DGGITQSPKYLFRKEGQNVTLSCEQNLNHDAMYWYRQDPGQGLRLIYYSQIVNDFQKGDIAEGYSVSREKKESFPLTVTSAQKNPTAFYLCASSFNQGYEQYFGPGTRLTVT.

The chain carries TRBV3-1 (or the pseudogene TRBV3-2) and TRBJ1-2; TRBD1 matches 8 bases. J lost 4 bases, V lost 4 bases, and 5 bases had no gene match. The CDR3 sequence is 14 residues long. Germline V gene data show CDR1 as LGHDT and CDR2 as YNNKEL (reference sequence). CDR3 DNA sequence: TGTGCCAGCAGCCCGGACAGGGCGGGCTATGGCTACACCTTC. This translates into CASSPDRAGYGYTF.

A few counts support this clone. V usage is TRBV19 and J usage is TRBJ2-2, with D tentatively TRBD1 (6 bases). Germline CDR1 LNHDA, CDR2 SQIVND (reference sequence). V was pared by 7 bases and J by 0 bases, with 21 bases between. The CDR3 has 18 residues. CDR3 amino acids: CASTFLGLQGPNTGELFF. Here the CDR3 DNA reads TGTGCCAGTACTTTCCTGGGCCTACAGGGACCGAACACCGGGGAGCTGTTTTTT.

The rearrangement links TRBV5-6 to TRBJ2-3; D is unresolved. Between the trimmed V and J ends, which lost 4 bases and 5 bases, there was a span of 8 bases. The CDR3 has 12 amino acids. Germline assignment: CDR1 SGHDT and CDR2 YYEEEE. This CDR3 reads CASSLLLDTQYF. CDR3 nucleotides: TGTGCCAGCAGCCTTCTATTAGATACGCAGTATTTT. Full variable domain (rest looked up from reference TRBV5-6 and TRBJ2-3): DAGVTQSPTHLIKTRGQQVTLRCSPKSGHDTVSWYQQALGQGPQFIFQYYEEEERQRGNFPDRFSGHQFPNYSSELNVNALLLGDSALYLCASSLLLDTQYFGPGTRLTVL.

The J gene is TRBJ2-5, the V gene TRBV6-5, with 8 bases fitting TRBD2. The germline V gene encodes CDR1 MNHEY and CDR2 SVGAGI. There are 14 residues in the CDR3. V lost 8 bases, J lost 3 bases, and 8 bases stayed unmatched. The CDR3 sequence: CASARRGVEETQYF. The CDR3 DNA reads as TGTGCCAGCGCCCGGCGGGGGGTGGAAGAGACCCAGTACTTC.

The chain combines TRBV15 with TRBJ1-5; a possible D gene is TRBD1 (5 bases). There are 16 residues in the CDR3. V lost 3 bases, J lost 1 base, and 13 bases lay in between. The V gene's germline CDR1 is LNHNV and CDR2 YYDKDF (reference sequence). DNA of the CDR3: TGTGCCACCAGCAGCGACAGCCAAGCGAGCAATCAGCCCCAGCATTTT. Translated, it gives CATSSDSQASNQPQHF.

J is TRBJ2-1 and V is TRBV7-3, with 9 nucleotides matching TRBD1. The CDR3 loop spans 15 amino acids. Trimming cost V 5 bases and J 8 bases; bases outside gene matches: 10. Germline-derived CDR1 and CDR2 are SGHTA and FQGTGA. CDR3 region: CASSDRDRDVHEQFF. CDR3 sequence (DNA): TGTGCCAGCAGCGACCGGGACAGGGATGTGCATGAGCAGTTCTTC.

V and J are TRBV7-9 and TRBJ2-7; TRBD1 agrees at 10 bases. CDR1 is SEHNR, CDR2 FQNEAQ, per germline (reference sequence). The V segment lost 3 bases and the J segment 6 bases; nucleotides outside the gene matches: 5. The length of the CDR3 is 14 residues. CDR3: CASSLTGGKVEQYF. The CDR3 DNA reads TGTGCCAGCAGCTTGACAGGGGGCAAGGTCGAGCAGTACTTC.

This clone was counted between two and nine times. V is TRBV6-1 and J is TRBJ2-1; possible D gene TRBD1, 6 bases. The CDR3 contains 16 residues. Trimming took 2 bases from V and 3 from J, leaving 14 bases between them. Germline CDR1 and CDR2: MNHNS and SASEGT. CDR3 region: CASSEPAGERYNEQFF. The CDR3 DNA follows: TGTGCCAGCAGTGAACCAGCAGGGGAACGCTACAATGAGCAGTTCTTC.

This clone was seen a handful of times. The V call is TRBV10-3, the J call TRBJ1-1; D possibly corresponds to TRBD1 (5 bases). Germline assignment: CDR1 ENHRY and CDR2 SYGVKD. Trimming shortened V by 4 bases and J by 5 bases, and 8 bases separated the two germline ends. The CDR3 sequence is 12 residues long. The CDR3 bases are TGTGCCATCAGTGTGGGGGGGACTGAAGCTTTCTTT. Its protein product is CAISVGGTEAFF.